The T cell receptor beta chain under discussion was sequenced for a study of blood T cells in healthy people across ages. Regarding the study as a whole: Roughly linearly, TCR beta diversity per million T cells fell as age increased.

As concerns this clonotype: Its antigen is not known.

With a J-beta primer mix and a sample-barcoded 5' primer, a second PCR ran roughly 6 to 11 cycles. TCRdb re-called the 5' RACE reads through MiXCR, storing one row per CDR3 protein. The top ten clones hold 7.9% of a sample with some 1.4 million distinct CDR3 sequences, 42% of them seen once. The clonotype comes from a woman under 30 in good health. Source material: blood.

CDR3 DNA sequence: TGTGCCAGCAGCTCCCAGACTAGCGATGCTTACGAGCAGTACTTC. Protein product: CASSSQTSDAYEQYF. This sequence joins TRBV7-2 and TRBJ2-5; 8 bases align to TRBD2. The tail of the sequence fits TRBJ2-7 better, so the J call may be wrong. From germline, CDR1 is SGHTA and CDR2 FQGNSA. The CDR3 has 15 amino acids.